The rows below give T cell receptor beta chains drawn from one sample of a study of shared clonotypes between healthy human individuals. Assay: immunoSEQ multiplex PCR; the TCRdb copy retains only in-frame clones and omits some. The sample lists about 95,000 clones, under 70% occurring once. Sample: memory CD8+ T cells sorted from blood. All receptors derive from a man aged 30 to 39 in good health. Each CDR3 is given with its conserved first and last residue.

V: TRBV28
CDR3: CASADVEAFF

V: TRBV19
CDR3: CASIREGLLPYNEQFF

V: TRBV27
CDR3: CASRLALGTPLGEQYF

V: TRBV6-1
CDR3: CASSEVGGGTEAFF

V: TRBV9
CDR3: CASSVTQIGSETQYF

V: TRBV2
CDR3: CASIRDNTPGFTGELFF

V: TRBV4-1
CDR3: CASSLTFTDSGNTIYF

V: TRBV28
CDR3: CASNISGRGSYEQYF

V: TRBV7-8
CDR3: CASSLKRQLNTEAFF

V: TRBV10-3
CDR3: CAISEDRVTEAFF

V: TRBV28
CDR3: CASSLGGMDSGANVLTF

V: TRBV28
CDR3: CASNPLATGLGELFF

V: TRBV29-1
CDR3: CSVEELGGESYEQYF

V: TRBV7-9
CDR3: CASSLETGGGEKLFF

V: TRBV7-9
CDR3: CASSLAMADTQYF

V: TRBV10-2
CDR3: CASSEAAGRSAYEQYF

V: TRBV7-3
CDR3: CASTQTGRTGDEQFF

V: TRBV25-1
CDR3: CASSGEIERESENIQYF

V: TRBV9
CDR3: CASSVPGNTIYF

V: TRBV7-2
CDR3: CASSSPPGANVLTF

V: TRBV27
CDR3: CASSSEGTDTQYF

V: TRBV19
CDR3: CASSKAGGSDTQYF

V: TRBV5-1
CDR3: CASSIRDGYEQYF

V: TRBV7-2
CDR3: CASSLEWRESGDTQYF

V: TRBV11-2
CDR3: CASIGMSSYEQYF

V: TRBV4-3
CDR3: CASSPRGQGTNTEAFF

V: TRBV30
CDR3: CAWSVGLGSSNQPQHF

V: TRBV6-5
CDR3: CASSRGSGGYEQYF

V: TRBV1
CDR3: CTSRGSRLRKTYGYTF

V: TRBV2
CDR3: CASSESYFSYEQYF

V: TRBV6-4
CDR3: CASSGTSGSGENEQFF

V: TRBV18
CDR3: CASSPEGDQPQHF

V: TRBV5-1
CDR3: CASTGQGAVLETQYF

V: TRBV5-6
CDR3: CASSRGGPDSSSYEQYF

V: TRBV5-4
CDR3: CASRTGVGEQYF

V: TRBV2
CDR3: CASSDPAPPYNEQFF

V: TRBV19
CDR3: CASSMDRVGRGAFF

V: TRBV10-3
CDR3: CAISDWTGGTGELFF

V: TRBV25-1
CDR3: CASSGTGVYNEQFF

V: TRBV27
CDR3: CASSFQRDWASGSSYNEQFF

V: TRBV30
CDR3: CAWTKLGDTEAFF

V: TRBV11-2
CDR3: CASSLNPTGVSGNTIYF

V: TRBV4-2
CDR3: CASSQVGTKNIQYF

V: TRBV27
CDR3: CASSPTAAQPQHF

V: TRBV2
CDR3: CASSLQNLPNQPQHF

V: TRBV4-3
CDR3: CASSPVGQTTGELFF

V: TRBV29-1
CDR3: CSVDLWDPNTEAFF

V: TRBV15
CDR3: CATSRDVASYNEQFF

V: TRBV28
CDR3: CASSLQLADNEQFF

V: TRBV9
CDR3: CASSVVLGEQFF

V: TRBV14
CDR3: CASSRRDRSHEQYF

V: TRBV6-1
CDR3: CASSPRDFTTDTQYF

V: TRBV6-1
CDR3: CASSANTGEGGNTIYF

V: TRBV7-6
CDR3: CASSSQGWDEQYF